This T cell receptor beta chain comes out of a study of graft-versus-host responses after intestinal transplantation. Study-wide context: Grafts that recipients had were multivisceral, liver-intestinal, or isolated intestinal transplants. Once they had received anti-thymocyte globulin induction, all recipients took tacrolimus and steroids for roughly three years.

There are 17 residues in the CDR3. With 6 bases removed from V and 0 bases from J, the gap between germline ends came to 21 bases. The germline CDR1 and CDR2 sequences are WNHNN and SYGVQD (reference sequence). The assay was immunoSEQ multiplex PCR, and TCRdb's table has in-frame clones only and misses some. Here the sample spans under 95,000 clones, about 88% being singletons. Study-wide results and limits: Graft-donor T cell macrochimerism in patients accompanied high graft-versus-host to host-versus-graft clonal ratios in allografts.

A word on this clone: Its target is not known.

The genes are TRBV10-1 and TRBJ2-7; D possibly corresponds to TRBD2 (5 bases). The material was unstimulated CD4+ T cells sorted from spleen or lymph node cells, obtained before transplant. The receptor's source is a human donor who was the organ donor for an intestinal transplant. CDR3 sequence: CASRCGLRRVTSYEQYF. As DNA, the CDR3 is TGCGCCAGCAGGTGCGGTTTACGGCGGGTGACCTCCTACGAGCAGTACTTC.